A selection of T cell receptor beta chains follows, all from one sample in a study of T cells in Graves' hyperthyroidism and ophthalmopathy. Via MiXCR, TCRdb re-called the multiplex PCR reads, giving one row per CDR3 protein. The sample holds 330,000 or so distinct CDR3 sequences, 15% to 20% seen once. The sample taken for sequencing was blood. The receptors were sampled from a middle-aged woman with Graves' ophthalmopathy. The CDR3 runs from the conserved cysteine through the conserved F or W. D genes are given only for firm matches.

v_call d_call cdr3_aa
TRBV20-1 TRBD1 CSARRTGGNQPQHF
TRBV15 TRBD2 CATSRGGSGSLSGELFF
TRBV7-3 - CASSLMWGTEAFF
TRBV29-1 - CSVEHWTASQETQYF
TRBV7-2 - CASSLALARGRETQYF
TRBV12-3/TRBV12-4 - CASSPLASGELFF
TRBV7-2 - CASRPVGESTEAFF
TRBV28 - CASRSTLTSGNTIYF
TRBV12-3/TRBV12-4 - CASSPGITGELFF
TRBV10-3 - CAIGTTNYGYTF
TRBV27 - CASSLSDGRETQYF